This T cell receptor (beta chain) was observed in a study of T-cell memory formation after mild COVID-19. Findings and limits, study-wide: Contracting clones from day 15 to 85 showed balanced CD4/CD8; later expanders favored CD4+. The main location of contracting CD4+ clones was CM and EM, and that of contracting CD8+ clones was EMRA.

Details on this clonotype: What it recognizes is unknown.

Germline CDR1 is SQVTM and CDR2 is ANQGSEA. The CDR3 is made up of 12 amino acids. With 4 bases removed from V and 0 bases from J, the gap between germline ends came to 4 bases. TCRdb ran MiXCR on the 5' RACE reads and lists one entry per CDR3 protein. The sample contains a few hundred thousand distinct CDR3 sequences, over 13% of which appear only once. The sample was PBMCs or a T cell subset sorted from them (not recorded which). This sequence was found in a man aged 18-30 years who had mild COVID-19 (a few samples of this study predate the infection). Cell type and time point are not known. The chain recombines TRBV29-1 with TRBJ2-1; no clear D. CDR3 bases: TGCAGCGTTGCAAGCTCCTACAATGAGCAGTTCTTC. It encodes CSVASSYNEQFF.